This T cell receptor beta chain was obtained from a study of CD8 T cells in ankylosing spondylitis (dated by TCRdb to about 2017). For the wider study: T cell receptor beta repertoires were profiled in healthy donors and ankylosing spondylitis patients so that disease-linked TCR variants could be found. Peripheral blood was sampled, and synovial fluid was also collected from ankylosing spondylitis patients. The full study cohort comprised 20 to 25 ankylosing spondylitis patients and some 100 healthy donors. The full study reports these points: Some of the motif variants had been reported before in the synovial fluid and blood of reactive arthritis patients, a finding that suggests common disease-initiation mechanisms. Significant enrichment of the disease-linked clones was reported in matched synovial fluid samples from ankylosing spondylitis patients. A TCR beta motif made up of several highly homologous amino acid variants appeared to be characteristic of blood from ankylosing spondylitis patients. A CD8+ phenotype was shown by the disease-linked clones, which were found at relatively low frequencies in peripheral blood.

Sequencing used an Illumina HiSeq 2500. TCR beta libraries were prepared by quantitative 5'-RACE with molecular barcodes. The study's own analysis went as follows. Disease-linked TCR variants were identified with a new computational method built on a probabilistic model of VDJ rearrangement. TCRdb cleaned the public reads at Q25 with fastp, built clones with MiXCR and kept in-frame beta chains. For every CDR3 protein sequence, its rows merge into one entry that carries the most common genes and DNA. The V and J calls reflect TCRdb's pipeline rather than the authors' work. The sample has 400,000 to 450,000 distinct CDR3 sequences on record, roughly 18% of them singletons. The ten largest clones represent approximately 1% of the sample. The CDR3 sequence holds 14 residues, the cysteine and phenylalanine included. Left in the record is the CDR3 DNA by itself, 42 bases read in frame from the first base. The germline V gene (reference sequence) sets CDR1 to DFQATT and CDR2 to SNEGSKA. Trimming takes 0 bases off V and 12 bases off J; junction bases not matched to a gene: 10.

About this clonotype: Its antigen is still unknown. Base-call qualities are not available, and no considerably larger clone is one nucleotide away.

This sequence originates from a male donor with ankylosing spondylitis. The rearrangement combines TRBV20-1 with TRBJ2-1; 8 bases in the junction line up with TRBD2. Sequenced: blood, either unsorted or a sorted T cell fraction (not recorded which). The CDR3 reads CSARDQGAGVLQFF. The bases read TGCAGTGCTAGAGATCAAGGAGCGGGAGTTTTGCAGTTCTTC.